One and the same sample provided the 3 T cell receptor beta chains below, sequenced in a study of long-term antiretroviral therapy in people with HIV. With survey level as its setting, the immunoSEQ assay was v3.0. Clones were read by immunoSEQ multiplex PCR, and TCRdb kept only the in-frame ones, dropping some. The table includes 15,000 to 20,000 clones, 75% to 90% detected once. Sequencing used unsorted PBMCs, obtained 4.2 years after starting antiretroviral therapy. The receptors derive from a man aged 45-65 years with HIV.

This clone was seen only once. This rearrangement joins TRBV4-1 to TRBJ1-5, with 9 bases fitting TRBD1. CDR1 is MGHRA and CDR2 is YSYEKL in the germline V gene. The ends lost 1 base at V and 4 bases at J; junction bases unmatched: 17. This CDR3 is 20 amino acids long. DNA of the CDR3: TGCGCCAGCAGCCAAGGCGTATACAATTTTCGGGACAGGGCTAATCAGCCCCAGCATTTT. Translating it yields CASSQGVYNFRDRANQPQHF.

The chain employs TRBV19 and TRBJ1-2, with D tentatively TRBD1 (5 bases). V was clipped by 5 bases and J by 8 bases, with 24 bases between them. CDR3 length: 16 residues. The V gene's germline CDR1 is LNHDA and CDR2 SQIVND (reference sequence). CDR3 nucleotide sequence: TGTGCCAGTAGTCCAGCACCGGACGGGACCTATGGAGGCTACACCTTC. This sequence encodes CASSPAPDGTYGGYTF.

The CDR3 loop reads CASSVGGQGRVDTQYF. Here the CDR3 DNA reads TGTGCCAGCAGCGTAGGGGGACAGGGAAGAGTGGATACGCAGTATTTT. The gene calls are TRBV11-3 and TRBJ2-3, with 9 bases lining up with TRBD1. Trimming took 5 bases from V and 6 from J; bases not matched to a gene: 12. Germline V gene lookup returns CDR1 SGHNT and CDR2 YENEEA. The CDR3 consists of 16 residues.